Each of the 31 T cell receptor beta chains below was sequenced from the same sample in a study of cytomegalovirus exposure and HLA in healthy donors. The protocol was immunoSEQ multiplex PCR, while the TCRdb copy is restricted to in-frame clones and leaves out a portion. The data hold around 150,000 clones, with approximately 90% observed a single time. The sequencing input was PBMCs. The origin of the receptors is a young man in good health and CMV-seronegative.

The CDR3 sequence is CASASGTGVNTGELFF. CDR3 coding DNA: TGTGCCAGCGCTTCGGGGACAGGGGTCAACACCGGGGAGCTGTTTTTT. This chain connects TRBV5-4 to TRBJ2-2, with 10 nucleotides matching TRBD1. V lost 7 bases, J lost 2 bases, and 8 bases stayed unmatched. Germline loops: CDR1 SGHNT, CDR2 YYREEE (reference sequence). The CDR3 has 16 amino acids.

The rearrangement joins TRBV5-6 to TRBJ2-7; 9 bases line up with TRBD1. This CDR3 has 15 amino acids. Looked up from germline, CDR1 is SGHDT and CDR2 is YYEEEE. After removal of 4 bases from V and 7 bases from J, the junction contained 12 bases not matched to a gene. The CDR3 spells CASSGARQGGIEQYV. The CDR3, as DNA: TGTGCCAGCAGCGGAGCTAGACAGGGGGGGATTGAGCAGTACGTC.

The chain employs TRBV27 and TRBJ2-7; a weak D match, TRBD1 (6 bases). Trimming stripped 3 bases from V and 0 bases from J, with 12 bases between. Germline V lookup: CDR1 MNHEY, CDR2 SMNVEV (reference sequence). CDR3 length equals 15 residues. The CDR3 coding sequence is TGTGCCAGCAGTTTTTATAGGGGGAGCTCCTACGAGCAGTACTTC. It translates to CASSFYRGSSYEQYF.

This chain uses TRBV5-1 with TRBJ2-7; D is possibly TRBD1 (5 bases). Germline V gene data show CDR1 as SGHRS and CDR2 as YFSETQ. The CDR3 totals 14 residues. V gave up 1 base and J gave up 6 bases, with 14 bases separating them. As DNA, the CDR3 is TGCGCCAGCAGCTTGCAATTTACAGGCTGCGAGCAGTACGTC. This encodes CASSLQFTGCEQYV.

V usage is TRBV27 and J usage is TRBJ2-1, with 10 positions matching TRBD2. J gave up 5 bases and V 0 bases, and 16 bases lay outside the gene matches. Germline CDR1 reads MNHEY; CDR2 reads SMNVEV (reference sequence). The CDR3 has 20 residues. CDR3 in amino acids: CASSLSTDFSWTSGHNEQFF. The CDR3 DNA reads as TGTGCCAGCAGTTTATCGACCGATTTCTCCTGGACTAGCGGCCACAATGAGCAGTTCTTC.

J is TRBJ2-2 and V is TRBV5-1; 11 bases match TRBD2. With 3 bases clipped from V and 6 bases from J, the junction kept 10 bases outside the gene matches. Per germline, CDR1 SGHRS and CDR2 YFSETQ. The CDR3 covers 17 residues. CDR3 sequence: CASSWVTSGSGSGELFF. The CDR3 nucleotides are TGCGCCAGCAGCTGGGTAACTAGCGGGAGCGGTTCCGGGGAGCTGTTTTTT.

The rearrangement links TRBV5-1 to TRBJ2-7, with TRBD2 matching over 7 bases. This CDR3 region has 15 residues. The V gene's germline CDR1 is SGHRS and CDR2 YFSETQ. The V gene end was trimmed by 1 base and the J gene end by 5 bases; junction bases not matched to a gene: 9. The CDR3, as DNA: TGCGCCAGCAGCTTGCTACCGGGACGGGAGGACGAGCAGTACTTC. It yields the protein CASSLLPGREDEQYF.

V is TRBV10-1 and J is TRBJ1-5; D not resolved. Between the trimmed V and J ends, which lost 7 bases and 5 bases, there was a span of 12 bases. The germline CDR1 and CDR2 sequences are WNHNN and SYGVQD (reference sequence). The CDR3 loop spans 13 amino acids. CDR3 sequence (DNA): TGCGCCAGCACCGGGTTCTACGATCAGCCCCAGCATTTT. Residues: CASTGFYDQPQHF.

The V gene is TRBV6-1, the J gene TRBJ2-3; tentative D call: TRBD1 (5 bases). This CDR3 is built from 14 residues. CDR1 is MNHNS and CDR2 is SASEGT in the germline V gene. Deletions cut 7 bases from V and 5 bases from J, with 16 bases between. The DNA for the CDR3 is TGTGCCAGCATACTCTCGATAGGGGTAGATACGCAGTATTTT. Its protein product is CASILSIGVDTQYF.

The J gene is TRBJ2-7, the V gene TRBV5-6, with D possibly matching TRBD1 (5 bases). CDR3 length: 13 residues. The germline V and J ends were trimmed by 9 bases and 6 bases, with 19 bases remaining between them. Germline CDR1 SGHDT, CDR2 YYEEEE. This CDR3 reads CATLGLLSREQYV. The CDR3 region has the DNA TGTGCCACTCTGGGGCTCCTATCTCGCGAGCAGTACGTC.

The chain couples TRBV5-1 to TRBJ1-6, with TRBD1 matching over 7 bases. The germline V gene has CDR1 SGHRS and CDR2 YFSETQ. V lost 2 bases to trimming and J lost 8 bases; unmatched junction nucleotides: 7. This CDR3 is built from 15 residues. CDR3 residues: CASSLQGYRDSPLHF. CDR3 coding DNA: TGCGCCAGCAGCTTACAGGGGTATAGGGATTCACCCCTCCACTTT.

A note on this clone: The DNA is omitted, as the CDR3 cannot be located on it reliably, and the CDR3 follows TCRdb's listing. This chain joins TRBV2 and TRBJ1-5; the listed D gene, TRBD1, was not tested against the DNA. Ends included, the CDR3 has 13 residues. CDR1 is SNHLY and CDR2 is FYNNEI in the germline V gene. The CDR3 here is CASTSGQGGPQHF.

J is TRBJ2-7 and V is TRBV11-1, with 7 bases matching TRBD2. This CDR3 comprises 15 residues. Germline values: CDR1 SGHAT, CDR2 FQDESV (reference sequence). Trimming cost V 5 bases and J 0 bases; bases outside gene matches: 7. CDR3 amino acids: CASSTERDVSYEQYF. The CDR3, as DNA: TGTGCCAGCAGCACGGAGCGGGATGTCTCCTACGAGCAGTACTTC.

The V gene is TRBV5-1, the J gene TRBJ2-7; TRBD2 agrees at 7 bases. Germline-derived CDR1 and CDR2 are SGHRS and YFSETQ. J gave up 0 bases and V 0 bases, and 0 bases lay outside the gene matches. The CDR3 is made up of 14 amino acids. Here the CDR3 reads CASSLAGGSYEQYF. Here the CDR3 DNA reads TGCGCCAGCAGCTTGGCGGGGGGCTCCTACGAGCAGTACTTC.

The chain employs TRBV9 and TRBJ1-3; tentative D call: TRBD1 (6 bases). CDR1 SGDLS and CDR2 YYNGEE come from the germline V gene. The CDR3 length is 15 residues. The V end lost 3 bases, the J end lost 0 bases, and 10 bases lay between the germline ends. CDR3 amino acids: CASSGGQSSGNTIYF. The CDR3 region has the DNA TGTGCCAGCAGCGGAGGACAGAGCTCTGGAAACACCATATATTTT.

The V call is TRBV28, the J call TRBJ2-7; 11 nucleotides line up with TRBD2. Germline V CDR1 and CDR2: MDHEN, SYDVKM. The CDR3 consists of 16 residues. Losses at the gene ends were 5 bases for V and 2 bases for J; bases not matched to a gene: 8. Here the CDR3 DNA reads TGTGCCAGCAGTCAAACTAGCGGGAGCCGGACCTACGAGCAGTACTTC. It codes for CASSQTSGSRTYEQYF.

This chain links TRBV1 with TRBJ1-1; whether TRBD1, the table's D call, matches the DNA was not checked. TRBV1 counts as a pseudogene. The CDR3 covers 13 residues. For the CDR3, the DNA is TGCACCAGCAGCCAACTAGGGGTGACTGAAGCTTTCTTT. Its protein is CTSSQLGVTEAFF.

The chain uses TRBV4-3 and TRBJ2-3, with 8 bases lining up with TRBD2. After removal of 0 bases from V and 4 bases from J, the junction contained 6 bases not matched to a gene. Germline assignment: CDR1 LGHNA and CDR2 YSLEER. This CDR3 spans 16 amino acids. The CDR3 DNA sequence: TGCGCCAGCAGCCAAGATTATAGCGGGAATGCAGATACGCAGTATTTT. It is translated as CASSQDYSGNADTQYF.

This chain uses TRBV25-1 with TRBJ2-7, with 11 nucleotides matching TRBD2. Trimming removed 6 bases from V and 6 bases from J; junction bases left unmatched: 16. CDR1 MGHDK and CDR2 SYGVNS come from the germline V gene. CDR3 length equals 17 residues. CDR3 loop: CASSEPKAGTSGSEQYF. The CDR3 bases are TGTGCCAGCAGCGAACCCAAGGCCGGGACTAGCGGCTCCGAGCAGTACTTC.

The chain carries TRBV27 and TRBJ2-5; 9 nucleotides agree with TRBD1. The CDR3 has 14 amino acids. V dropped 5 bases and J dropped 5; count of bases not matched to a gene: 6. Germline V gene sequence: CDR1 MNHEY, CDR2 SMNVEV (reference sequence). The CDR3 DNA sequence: TGTGCCAGCAGTGCACGACAGGGGGGGGAGACCCAGTACTTC. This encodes CASSARQGGETQYF.

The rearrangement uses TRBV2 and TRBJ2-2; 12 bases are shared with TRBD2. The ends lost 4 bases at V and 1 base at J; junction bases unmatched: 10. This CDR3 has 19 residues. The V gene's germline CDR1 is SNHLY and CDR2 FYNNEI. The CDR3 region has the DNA TGTGCCAGCAGTGCCTTACTAGCGGGGGGATTCTTGAACACCGGGGAGCTGTTTTTT. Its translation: CASSALLAGGFLNTGELFF.

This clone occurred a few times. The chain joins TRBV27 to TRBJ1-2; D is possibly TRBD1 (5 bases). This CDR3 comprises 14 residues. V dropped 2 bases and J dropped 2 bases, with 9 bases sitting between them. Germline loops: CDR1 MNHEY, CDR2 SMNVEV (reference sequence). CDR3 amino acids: CASSLRGRNYGYTF. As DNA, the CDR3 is TGTGCCAGCAGTTTAAGGGGCAGGAACTATGGCTACACCTTC.

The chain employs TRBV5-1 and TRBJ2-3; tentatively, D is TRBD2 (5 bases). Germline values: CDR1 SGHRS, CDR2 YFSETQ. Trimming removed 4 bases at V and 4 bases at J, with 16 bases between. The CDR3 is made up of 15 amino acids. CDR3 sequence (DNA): TGCGCCAGCAGCCCCGATTCGGGATGGTCAGATACGCAGTATTTT. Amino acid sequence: CASSPDSGWSDTQYF. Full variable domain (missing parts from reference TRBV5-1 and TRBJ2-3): KAGVTQTPRYLIKTRGQQVTLSCSPISGHRSVSWYQQTPGQGLQFLFEYFSETQRNKGNFPGRFSGRQFSNSRSEMNVSTLELGDSALYLCASSPDSGWSDTQYFGPGTRLTVL.

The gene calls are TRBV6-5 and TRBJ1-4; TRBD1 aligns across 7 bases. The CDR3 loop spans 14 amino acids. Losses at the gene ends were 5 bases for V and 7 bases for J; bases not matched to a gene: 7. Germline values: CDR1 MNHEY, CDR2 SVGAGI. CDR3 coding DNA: TGTGCCAGCAGTAGCCCCGGGACAGCTGAAAAACTGTTTTTT. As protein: CASSSPGTAEKLFF.

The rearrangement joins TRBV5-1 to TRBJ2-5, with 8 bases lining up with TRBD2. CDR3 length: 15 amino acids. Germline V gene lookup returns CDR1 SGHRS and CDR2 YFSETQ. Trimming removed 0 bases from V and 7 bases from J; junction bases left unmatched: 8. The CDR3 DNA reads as TGCGCCAGCAGCTTGGTTAGCGGGGAGGTTGTGACCCAGTACTTC. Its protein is CASSLVSGEVVTQYF.

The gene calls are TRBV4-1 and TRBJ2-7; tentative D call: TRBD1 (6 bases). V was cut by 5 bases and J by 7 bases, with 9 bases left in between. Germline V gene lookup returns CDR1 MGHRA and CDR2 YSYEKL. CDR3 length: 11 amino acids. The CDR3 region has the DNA TGCGCCAGCAGCGAGGGGGAAGAGCAGTACGTC. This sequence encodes CASSEGEEQYV.

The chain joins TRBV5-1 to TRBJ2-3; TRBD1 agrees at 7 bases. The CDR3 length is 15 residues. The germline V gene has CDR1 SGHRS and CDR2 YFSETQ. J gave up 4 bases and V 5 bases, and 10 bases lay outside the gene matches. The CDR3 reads CASRDQGEWADTQYF. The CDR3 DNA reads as TGCGCCAGCAGGGATCAGGGGGAGTGGGCAGATACGCAGTATTTT.

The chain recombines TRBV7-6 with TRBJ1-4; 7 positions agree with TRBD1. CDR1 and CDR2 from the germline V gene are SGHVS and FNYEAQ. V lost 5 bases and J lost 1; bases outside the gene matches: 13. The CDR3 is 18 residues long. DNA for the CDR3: TGTGCCAGCAGCCTACAGACAGGGAGTAGGCTAACTAATGAAAAACTGTTTTTT. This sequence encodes CASSLQTGSRLTNEKLFF.

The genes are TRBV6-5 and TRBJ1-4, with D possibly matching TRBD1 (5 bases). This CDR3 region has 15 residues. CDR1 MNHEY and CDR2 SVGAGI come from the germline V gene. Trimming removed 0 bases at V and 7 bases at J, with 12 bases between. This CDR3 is CASSYSGGVGEKLFF. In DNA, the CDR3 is TGTGCCAGCAGTTACTCAGGAGGGGTTGGTGAAAAACTGTTTTTT.

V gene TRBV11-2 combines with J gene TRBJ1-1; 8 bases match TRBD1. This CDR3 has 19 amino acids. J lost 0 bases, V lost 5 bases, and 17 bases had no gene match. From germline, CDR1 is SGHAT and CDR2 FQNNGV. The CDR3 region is CASSPNGGGQGLMNTEAFF. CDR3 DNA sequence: TGTGCCAGCAGCCCGAATGGGGGAGGACAGGGACTAATGAACACTGAAGCTTTCTTT.

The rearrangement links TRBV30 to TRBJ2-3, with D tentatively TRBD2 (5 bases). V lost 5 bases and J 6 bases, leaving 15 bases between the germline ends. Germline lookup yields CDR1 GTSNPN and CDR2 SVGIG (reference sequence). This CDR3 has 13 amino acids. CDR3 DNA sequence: TGTGCCTGGGGACTTATGGTAACGGATACGCAGTATTTT. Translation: CAWGLMVTDTQYF. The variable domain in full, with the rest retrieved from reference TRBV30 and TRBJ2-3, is SQTIHQWPATLVQPVGSPLSLECTVEGTSNPNLYWYRQAAGRGLQLLFYSVGIGQISSEVPQNLSASRPQDRQFILSSKKLLLSDSGFYLCAWGLMVTDTQYFGPGTRLTVL.